The sequence of this T cell receptor (beta chain) was determined in a study of PD-1 blockade in classical Hodgkin lymphoma. Regarding the study as a whole: At C4D1, TCR diversity had climbed significantly for CD4+ cells, though not for CD8+ cells. Baseline TCR diversity was reportedly lower in newly diagnosed patients than healthy donors.

V shed 6 bases and J shed 5 bases, with 7 bases lying between them. The CDR3 is 11 residues long. CDR1 is LNHDA, CDR2 SQIVND, per germline (reference sequence). Documented time point: cycle 4 day 1 (C4D1), after more than 5 weeks of nivolumab. Every patient experienced relapse after autologous stem cell transplantation, and brentuximab vedotin exposure varied. This clone has only a few counts. Its specificity is unknown. Method: immunoSEQ multiplex PCR; TCRdb's copy keeps in-frame clones and lacks some. In the table there are about 93,000 clones, roughly 78% of which are singletons. The TCR originated in a human donor with classical Hodgkin lymphoma. The chain recombines TRBV19 with TRBJ1-1; D may be TRBD1 (6 bases). The input for sequencing was peripheral blood mononuclear cells (PBMCs), taken before the fourth cycle of nivolumab. The CDR3 region is CASRTGTEAFF. In DNA form, the CDR3 reads TGTGCCAGTAGAACAGGGACTGAAGCTTTCTTT.